In its sample, the clone carrying this T cell receptor beta chain was seen many times. The sample's time point: patch test 3, about 24 weeks after DPC sensitization. Treatment indicated: therapeutic diphenylcyclopropenone sensitization with weekly scalp DPC. Samples of blood were obtained prior to the application of each patch test. RNA extraction used unfractionated whole blood as the source of total RNA. The library put unique molecular identifiers onto individual cDNA molecules. TCRdb recomputed calls from the RACE reads with MiXCR, one row per CDR3 protein. The table lists 70,000 or so distinct CDR3 sequences, around 10% of them singletons. The sample is drawn from a study of human T cells and chemical hapten exposure. Study-wide background: Small discrepancies in pooled library volume mainly accounted for the varying TCR yields per sample.

The receptor was isolated from a woman between 45 and 60 years old with alopecia areata. Some clones in this sample may be carry-over from other donors' samples. The material was whole blood, obtained in connection with sensitization to the hapten diphenylcyclopropenone (DPC).

The CDR3 sequence: CSVEVGADEKLFF. The CDR3 region has the DNA TGCAGCGTTGAAGTGGGGGCCGATGAAAAACTGTTTTTT. The chain is built from TRBV29-1 and TRBJ1-4; D may be TRBD1 (6 bases). Germline V gives CDR1 SQVTM, CDR2 ANQGSEA. This CDR3 is 13 amino acids long. Trimming shortened V by 1 base and J by 6 bases, and 9 bases separated the two germline ends.